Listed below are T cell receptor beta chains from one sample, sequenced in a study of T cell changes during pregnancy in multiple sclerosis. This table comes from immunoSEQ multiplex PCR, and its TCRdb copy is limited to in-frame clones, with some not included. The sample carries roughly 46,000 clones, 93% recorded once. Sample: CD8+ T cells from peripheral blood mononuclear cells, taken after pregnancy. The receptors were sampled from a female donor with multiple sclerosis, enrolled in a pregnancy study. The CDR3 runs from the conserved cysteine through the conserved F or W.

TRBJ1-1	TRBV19	CASSIDRTGRSTLNTEAFF
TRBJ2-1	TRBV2	CASSDGTGVYNEQFF
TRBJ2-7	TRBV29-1	CSIQGANEQYF
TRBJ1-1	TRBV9	CASSVDGGSTEAFF
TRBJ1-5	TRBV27	CASRLTRNQPQHF
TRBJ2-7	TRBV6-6	CASSARDLLPYEQYF
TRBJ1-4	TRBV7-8	CASSLTGFGEKLFF
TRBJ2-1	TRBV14	CASSPPLYNEQFF
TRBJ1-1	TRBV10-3	CAISESRTVKGDTEAFF
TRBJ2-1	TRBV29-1	CSVTDSGMWDEQFF
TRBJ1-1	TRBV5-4	CASSLDRGQRDTEAFF
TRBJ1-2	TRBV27	CASSVGTTYGYTF
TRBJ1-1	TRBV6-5	CASSPYRGLNTEAFF
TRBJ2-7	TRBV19	CASSMAGGYEQYF
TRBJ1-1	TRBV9	CASTIEAYDTEAFF
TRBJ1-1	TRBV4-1	CASSQDTGWNAEAFF
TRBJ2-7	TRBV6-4	CASSVGQGDLHF
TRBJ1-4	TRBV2	CASSGTGGMDEKLFF
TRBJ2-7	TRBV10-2	CASRMGSSYEQYF
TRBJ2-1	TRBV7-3	CASRSSGSSYNEQFF
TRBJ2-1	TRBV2	CASEGLAAGNEQFF
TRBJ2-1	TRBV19	CASSIERVNEQFF
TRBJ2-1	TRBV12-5	CASGLPWDRGSNEQFF
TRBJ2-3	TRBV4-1	CASSRYVEGPDTQYF
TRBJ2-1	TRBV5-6	CASSPLPSGSYNEQFF
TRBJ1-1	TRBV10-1	CASSTGLPKGNTEAFF
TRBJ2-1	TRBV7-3	CASSLTGTSPEQFF
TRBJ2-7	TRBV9	CASSVDTSSNEQYF
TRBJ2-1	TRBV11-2	CASSLVPEEGEQFF
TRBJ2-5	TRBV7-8	CASSLRDRGWSETQYF
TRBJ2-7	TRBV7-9	CATDGTSETGYEQYF
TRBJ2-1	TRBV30	CAWSLTGGGNEQFF
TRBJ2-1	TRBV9	CASSAGTYNEQFF
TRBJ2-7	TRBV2	CASSETGDEQYF
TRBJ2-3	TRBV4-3	CASSQEPLGTTSDTQYF
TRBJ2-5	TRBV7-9	CASSPDRGVETQYF
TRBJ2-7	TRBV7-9	CASSLSEEVGEQYF
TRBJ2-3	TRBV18	CASSLGLAGSDTQYF
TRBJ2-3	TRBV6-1	CASPEGGVSTDTQYF
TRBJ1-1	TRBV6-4	CASSGSAAGSTEAFF
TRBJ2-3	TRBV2	CASGTSGGAFTDTQYF
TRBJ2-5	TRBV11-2	CASSPRPEETQYF
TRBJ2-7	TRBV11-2	CASRPPSGRAAYEQYF
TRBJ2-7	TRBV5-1	CASSQVGGALWEQYF
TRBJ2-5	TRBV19	CASSGTSQYQETQYF
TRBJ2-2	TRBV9	CASSEHATTGTGELFF
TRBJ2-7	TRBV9	CASSATGTASYEQYF